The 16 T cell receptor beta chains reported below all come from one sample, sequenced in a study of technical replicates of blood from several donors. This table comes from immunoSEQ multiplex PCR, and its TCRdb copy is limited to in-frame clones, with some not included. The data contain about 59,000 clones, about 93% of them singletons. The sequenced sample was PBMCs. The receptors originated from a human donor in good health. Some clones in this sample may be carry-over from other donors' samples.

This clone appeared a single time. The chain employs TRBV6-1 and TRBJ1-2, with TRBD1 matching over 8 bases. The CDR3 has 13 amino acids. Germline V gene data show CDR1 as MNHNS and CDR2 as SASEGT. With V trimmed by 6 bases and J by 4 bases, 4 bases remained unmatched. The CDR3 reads CASRGTGGYGYTF. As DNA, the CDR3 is TGTGCCAGCAGAGGAACAGGGGGCTATGGCTACACCTTC.

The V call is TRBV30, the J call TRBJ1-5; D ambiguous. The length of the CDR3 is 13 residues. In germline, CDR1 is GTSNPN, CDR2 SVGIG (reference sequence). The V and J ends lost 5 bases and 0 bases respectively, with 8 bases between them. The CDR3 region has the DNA TGTGCCTGGGAAGCGGGTAGCAATCAGCCCCAGCATTTT. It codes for CAWEAGSNQPQHF. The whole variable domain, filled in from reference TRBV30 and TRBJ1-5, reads SQTIHQWPATLVQPVGSPLSLECTVEGTSNPNLYWYRQAAGRGLQLLFYSVGIGQISSEVPQNLSASRPQDRQFILSSKKLLLSDSGFYLCAWEAGSNQPQHFGDGTRLSIL.

CDR3: CASGDSNSNQPQHF. The CDR3 DNA reads TGTGCCAGCGGGGACAGTAATAGCAATCAGCCCCAGCATTTT. This chain connects TRBV2 to TRBJ1-5, with 7 bases lining up with TRBD1. V dropped 8 bases and J dropped 0; count of bases not matched to a gene: 4. CDR3 length: 14 residues. The germline V gene encodes CDR1 SNHLY and CDR2 FYNNEI.

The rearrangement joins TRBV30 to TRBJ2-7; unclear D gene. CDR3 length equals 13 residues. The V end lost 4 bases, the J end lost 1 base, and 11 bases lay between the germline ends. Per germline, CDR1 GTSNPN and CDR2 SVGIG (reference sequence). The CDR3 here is CAWTPTSSYEQYF. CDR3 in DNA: TGTGCCTGGACCCCAACCAGTTCCTACGAGCAGTACTTC. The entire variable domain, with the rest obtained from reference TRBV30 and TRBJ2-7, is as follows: SQTIHQWPATLVQPVGSPLSLECTVEGTSNPNLYWYRQAAGRGLQLLFYSVGIGQISSEVPQNLSASRPQDRQFILSSKKLLLSDSGFYLCAWTPTSSYEQYFGPGTRLTVT.

CDR3 sequence (DNA): TGTGCCTGGAGTCGACAGGGCGTTGGCTATGGCTACACCTTC. Its translation is CAWSRQGVGYGYTF. The chain is built from TRBV30 and TRBJ1-2, with 7 bases identical to TRBD1. V gave up 2 bases and J gave up 4 bases; unmatched junction bases: 7. The CDR3 length is 14 residues. Germline V gene sequence: CDR1 GTSNPN, CDR2 SVGIG (reference sequence).

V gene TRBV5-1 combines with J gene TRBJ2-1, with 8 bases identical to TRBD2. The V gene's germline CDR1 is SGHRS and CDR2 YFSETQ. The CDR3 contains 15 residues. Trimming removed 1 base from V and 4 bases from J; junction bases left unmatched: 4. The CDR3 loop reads CASSLSRGGYNEQFF. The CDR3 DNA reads TGCGCCAGCAGCTTGTCTCGGGGGGGGTACAATGAGCAGTTCTTC.

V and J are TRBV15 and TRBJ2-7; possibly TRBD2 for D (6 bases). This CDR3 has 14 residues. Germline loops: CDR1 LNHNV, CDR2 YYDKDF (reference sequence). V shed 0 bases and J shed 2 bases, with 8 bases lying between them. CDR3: CATSREGLTYEQYF. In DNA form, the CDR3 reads TGTGCCACCAGCAGAGAGGGACTTACCTACGAGCAGTACTTC. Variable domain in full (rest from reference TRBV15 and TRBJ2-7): DAMVIQNPRYQVTQFGKPVTLSCSQTLNHNVMYWYQQKSSQAPKLLFHYYDKDFNNEADTPDNFQSRRPNTSFCFLDIRSPGLGDTAMYLCATSREGLTYEQYFGPGTRLTVT.

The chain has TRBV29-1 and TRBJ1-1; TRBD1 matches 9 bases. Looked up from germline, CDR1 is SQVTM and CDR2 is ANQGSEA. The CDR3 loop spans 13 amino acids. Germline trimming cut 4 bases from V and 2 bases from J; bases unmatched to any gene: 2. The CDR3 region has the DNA TGCAGCGTTGGGGACAGGGACAACACTGAAGCTTTCTTT. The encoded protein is CSVGDRDNTEAFF.

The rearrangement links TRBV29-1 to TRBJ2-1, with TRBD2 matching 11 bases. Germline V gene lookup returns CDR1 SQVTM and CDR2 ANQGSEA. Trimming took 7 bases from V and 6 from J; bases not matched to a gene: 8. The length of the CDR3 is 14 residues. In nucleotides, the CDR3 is TGCAGCGGCCGGGTAGCGGGGGGGCCCAATGAGCAGTTCTTC. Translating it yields CSGRVAGGPNEQFF.

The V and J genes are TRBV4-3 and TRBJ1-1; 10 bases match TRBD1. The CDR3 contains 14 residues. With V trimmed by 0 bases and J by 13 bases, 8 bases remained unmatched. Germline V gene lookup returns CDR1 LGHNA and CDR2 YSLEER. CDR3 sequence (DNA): TGCGCCAGCAGCCAAGACCGGACAGGGGGAAGTGGTTTCTTT. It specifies CASSQDRTGGSGFF.

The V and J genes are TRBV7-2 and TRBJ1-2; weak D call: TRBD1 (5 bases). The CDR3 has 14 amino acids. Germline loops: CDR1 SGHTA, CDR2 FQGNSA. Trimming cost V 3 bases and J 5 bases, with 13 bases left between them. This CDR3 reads CASSFAMGGYGYTF. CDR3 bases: TGTGCCAGCAGCTTCGCAATGGGGGGTTATGGCTACACCTTC. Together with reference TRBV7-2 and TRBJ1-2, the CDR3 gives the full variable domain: GAGVSQSPSNKVTEKGKDVELRCDPISGHTALYWYRQSLGQGLEFLIYFQGNSAPDKSGLPSDRFSAERTGGSVSTLTIQRTQQEDSAVYLCASSFAMGGYGYTFGSGTRLTVV.

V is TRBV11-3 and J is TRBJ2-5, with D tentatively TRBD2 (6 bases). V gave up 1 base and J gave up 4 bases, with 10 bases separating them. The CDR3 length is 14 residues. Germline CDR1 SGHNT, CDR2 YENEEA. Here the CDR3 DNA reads TGTGCCAGCAGCTTAGGGCGGGGTATAGAGACCCAGTACTTC. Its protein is CASSLGRGIETQYF.

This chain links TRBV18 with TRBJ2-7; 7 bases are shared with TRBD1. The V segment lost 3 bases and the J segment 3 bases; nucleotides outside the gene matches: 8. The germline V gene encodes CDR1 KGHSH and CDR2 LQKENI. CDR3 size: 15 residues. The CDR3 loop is CASSPAKDRSYEQYF. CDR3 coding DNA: TGTGCCAGCTCACCGGCTAAGGACAGGAGCTACGAGCAGTACTTC.

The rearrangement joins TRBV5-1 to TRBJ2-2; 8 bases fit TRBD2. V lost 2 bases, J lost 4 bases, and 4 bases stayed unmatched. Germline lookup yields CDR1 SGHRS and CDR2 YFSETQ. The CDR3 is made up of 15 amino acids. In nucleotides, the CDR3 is TGCGCCAGCAGCTTCACGGGGGGGCCCACCGGGGAGCTGTTTTTT. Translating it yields CASSFTGGPTGELFF.

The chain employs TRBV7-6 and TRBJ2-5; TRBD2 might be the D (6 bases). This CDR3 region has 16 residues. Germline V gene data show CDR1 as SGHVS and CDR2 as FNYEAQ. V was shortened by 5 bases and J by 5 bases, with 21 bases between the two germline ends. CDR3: CASSLRSWGGGETQYF. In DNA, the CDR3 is TGTGCCAGCAGCCTCCGTTCGTGGGGCGGAGGGGAGACCCAGTACTTC.

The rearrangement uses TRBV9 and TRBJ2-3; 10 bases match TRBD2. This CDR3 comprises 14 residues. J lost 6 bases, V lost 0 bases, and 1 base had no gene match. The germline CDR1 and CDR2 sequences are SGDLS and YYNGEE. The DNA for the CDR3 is TGTGCCAGCAGCGTAGAAGCGGGAGGGGATACGCAGTATTTT. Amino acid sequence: CASSVEAGGDTQYF.